The rows below give T cell receptor beta chains drawn from one sample of a study of response to subunit inactivated influenza vaccine. TCRdb processed the RT-PCR reads anew with MiXCR; each CDR3 protein has one entry. The sample has approximately 530,000 distinct CDR3 sequences, about 8% seen once; the top ten hold 13%. Sequences were derived from PBMCs from blood, sampled less than 30 months after vaccination. The origin of the receptors is a man between 50 and 75 years old who received an inactivated influenza vaccine. The CDR3 runs from the conserved cysteine through the conserved F or W.

CDR3 protein: CASSYGDLTYEQYF
V gene: TRBV6-5
J gene: TRBJ2-7

CDR3 protein: CASSLAGEKTQYF
V gene: TRBV7-9
J gene: TRBJ2-5

CDR3 protein: CASSGTALAGDTQYF
V gene: TRBV27
J gene: TRBJ2-3

CDR3 protein: CASSTAGHRNNEQFF
V gene: TRBV5-6
J gene: TRBJ2-1

CDR3 protein: CASSDGTGLLEQYF
V gene: TRBV5-1
J gene: TRBJ2-7

CDR3 protein: CASSVNTSPQHF
V gene: TRBV7-8
J gene: TRBJ1-5

CDR3 protein: CASSFSPQGLLTNYGYTF
V gene: TRBV12-3/TRBV12-4
J gene: TRBJ1-2

CDR3 protein: CASSLLAGGDEQFF
V gene: TRBV27
J gene: TRBJ2-1

CDR3 protein: CASTLGGGQQGNTGELFF
V gene: TRBV11-2
J gene: TRBJ2-2

CDR3 protein: CASSALAGGSYEQYF
V gene: TRBV5-1
J gene: TRBJ2-7

CDR3 protein: CASSHRPGRGVSYNEQFF
V gene: TRBV14
J gene: TRBJ2-1

CDR3 protein: CASSGVGLAGYYLNNEQFF
V gene: TRBV11-1
J gene: TRBJ2-1

CDR3 protein: CATSDLTSGSLTRGELFF
V gene: TRBV24-1
J gene: TRBJ2-2

CDR3 protein: CASSLWDRGPEQYF
V gene: TRBV7-2
J gene: TRBJ2-7

CDR3 protein: CASSPETSRGSGEQFF
V gene: TRBV4-2
J gene: TRBJ2-1

CDR3 protein: CASSELAIGEQYF
V gene: TRBV2
J gene: TRBJ2-7

CDR3 protein: CASSLTTSGSFPDTQYF
V gene: TRBV7-8
J gene: TRBJ2-3

CDR3 protein: CSARDLRGGPTQYF
V gene: TRBV20-1
J gene: TRBJ2-3

CDR3 protein: CASSLDQGDSEQYF
V gene: TRBV5-1
J gene: TRBJ2-7

CDR3 protein: CSAKSISNQPQHF
V gene: TRBV20-1
J gene: TRBJ1-5